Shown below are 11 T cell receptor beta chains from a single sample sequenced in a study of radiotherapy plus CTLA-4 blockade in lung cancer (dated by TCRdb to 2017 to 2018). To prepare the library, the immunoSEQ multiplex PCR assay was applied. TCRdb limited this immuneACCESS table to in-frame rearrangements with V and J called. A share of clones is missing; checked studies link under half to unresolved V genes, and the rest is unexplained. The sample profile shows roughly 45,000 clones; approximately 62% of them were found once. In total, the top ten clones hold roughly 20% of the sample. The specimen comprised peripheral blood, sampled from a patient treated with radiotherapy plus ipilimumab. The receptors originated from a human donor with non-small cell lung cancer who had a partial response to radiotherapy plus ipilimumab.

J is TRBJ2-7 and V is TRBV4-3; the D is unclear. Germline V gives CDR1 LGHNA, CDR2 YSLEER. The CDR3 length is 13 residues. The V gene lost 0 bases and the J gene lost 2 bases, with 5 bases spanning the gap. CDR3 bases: TGCGCCAGCAGCCAAGAGAGAGCCTACGAGCAGTACTTC. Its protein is CASSQERAYEQYF.

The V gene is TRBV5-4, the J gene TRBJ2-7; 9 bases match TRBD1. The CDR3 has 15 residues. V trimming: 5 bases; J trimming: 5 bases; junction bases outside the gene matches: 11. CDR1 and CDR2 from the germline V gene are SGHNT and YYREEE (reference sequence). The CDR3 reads CASRVTGTGTHEQYF. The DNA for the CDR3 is TGTGCCAGCAGGGTTACGGGGACAGGGACCCACGAGCAGTACTTC. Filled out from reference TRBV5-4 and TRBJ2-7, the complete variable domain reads ETGVTQSPTHLIKTRGQQVTLRCSSQSGHNTVSWYQQALGQGPQFIFQYYREEENGRGNFPPRFSGLQFPNYSSELNVNALELDDSALYLCASRVTGTGTHEQYFGPGTRLTVT.

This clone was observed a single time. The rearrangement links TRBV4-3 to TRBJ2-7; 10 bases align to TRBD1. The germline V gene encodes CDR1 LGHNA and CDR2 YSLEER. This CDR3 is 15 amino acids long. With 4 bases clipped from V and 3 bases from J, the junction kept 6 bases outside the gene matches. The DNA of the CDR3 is TGCGCCAGCAGCCCTGGGACAGGGGTTTACTACGAGCAGTACTTC. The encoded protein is CASSPGTGVYYEQYF.

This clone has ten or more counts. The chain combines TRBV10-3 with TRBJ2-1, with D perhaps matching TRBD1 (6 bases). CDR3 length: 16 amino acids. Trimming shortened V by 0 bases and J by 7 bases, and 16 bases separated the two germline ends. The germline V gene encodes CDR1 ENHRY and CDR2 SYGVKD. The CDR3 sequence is CAISESKGGVGNEQFF. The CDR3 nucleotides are TGTGCCATCAGTGAGTCTAAAGGGGGAGTGGGGAATGAGCAGTTCTTC.

CDR3 sequence reads: CASRGGGYTF. The CDR3 nucleotides are TGTGCCAGTAGAGGCGGTGGCTACACCTTC. V and J are TRBV19 and TRBJ1-2; D is undetermined. Trimming removed 6 bases from V and 7 bases from J, with 6 bases in between. The CDR3 is made up of 10 amino acids. Germline lookup yields CDR1 LNHDA and CDR2 SQIVND (reference sequence).

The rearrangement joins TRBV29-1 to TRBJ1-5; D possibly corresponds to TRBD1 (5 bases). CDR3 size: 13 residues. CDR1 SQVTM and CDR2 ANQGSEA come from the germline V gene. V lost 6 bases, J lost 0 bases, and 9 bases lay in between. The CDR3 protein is CSVGGDSNQPQHF. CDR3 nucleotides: TGCAGCGTCGGAGGGGATAGCAATCAGCCCCAGCATTTT. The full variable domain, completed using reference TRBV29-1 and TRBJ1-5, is SAVISQKPSRDICQRGTSLTIQCQVDSQVTMMFWYRQQPGQSLTLIATANQGSEATYESGFVIDKFPISRPNLTFSTLTVSNMSPEDSSIYLCSVGGDSNQPQHFGDGTRLSIL.

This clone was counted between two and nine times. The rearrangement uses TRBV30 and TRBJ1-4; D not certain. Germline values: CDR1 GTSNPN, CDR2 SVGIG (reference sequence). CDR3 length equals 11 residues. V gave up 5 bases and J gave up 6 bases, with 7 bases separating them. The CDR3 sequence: CAWRLYEKLFF. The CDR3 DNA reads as TGTGCCTGGCGGTTGTATGAAAAACTGTTTTTT.

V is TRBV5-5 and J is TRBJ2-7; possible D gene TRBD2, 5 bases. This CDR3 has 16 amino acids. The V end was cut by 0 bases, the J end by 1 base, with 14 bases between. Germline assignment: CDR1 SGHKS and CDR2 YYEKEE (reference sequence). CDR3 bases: TGTGCCAGCAGCTTGGAGGCGGGCATCCTATCCTACGAGCAGTACTTC. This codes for CASSLEAGILSYEQYF. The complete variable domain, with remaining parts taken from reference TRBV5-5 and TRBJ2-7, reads DAGVTQSPTHLIKTRGQQVTLRCSPISGHKSVSWYQQVLGQGPQFIFQYYEKEERGRGNFPDRFSARQFPNYSSELNVNALLLGDSALYLCASSLEAGILSYEQYFGPGTRLTVT.

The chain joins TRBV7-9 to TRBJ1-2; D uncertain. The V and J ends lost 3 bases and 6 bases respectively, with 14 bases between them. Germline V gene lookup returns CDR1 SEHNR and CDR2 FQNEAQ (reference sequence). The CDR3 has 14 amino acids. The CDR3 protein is CASSFPSPPDGYTF. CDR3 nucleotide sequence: TGTGCCAGCAGCTTTCCTTCACCGCCGGATGGCTACACCTTC.

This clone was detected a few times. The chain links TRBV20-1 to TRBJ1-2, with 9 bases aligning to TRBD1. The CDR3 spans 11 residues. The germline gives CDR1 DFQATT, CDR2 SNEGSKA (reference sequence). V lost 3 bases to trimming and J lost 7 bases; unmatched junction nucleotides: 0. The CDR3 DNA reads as TGCAGTGCTAGGGGACAGGGTGGCTACACCTTC. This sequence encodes CSARGQGGYTF.

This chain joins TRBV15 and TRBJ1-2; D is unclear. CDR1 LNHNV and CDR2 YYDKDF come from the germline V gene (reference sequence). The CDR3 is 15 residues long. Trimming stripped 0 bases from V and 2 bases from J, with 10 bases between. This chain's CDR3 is CATSREAGLNYGYTF. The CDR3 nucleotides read TGTGCCACCAGCAGAGAGGCAGGATTGAACTATGGCTACACCTTC.